The next 23 T cell receptor beta chains were all read from a single sample in a study of T-cell memory formation after mild COVID-19. TCRdb itself ran the 5' RACE reads through MiXCR, one entry per CDR3 protein. Among 150,000 to 200,000 distinct CDR3 sequences listed, 25% to 40% were seen once. Source material: PBMCs or a T cell subset sorted from them (not recorded which). These receptors were taken from an adult woman who had mild COVID-19 (a few samples of this study predate the infection). Cell type and time point are not known.

This chain uses TRBV28 with TRBJ1-6, with D unresolved. Per germline, CDR1 MDHEN and CDR2 SYDVKM. The CDR3 loop spans 16 amino acids. Between the trimmed V and J ends, which lost 3 bases and 0 bases, there was a span of 9 bases. In DNA, the CDR3 is TGTGCCAGCAGTTTCGCAAGGAGCTCCTATAATTCACCCCTCCACTTT. It is translated as CASSFARSSYNSPLHF.

This chain connects TRBV2 to TRBJ2-5; TRBD2 matches 9 bases. The CDR3 sequence is 16 residues long. Germline V gives CDR1 SNHLY, CDR2 FYNNEI. V shed 1 base, J shed 4 bases, and the junction held 7 bases outside the gene matches. This CDR3 reads CASSEVGLAGRETQYF. The CDR3, as DNA: TGTGCCAGCAGTGAAGTAGGGCTAGCGGGGCGAGAGACCCAGTACTTC.

The chain couples TRBV24-1 to TRBJ2-5; 7 nucleotides match TRBD2. The V gene end was trimmed by 1 base and the J gene end by 1 base; junction bases not matched to a gene: 2. The germline CDR1 and CDR2 sequences are KGHDR and SFDVKD. The CDR3 totals 15 residues. CDR3 DNA: TGTGCCACCAGTGATTTCTCTAGCGGCCAAGAGACCCAGTACTTC. Protein: CATSDFSSGQETQYF.

The table lists this clonotype with a few counts. The rearrangement links TRBV6-5 to TRBJ2-1; D might be TRBD2 (6 bases). CDR1 is MNHEY, CDR2 SVGAGI, per germline. CDR3 length: 13 amino acids. V shed 8 bases and J shed 9 bases, with 17 bases lying between them. For the CDR3, the DNA is TGTGCCAGCCGAGGAGCTAGCGCGGGTGAGCAGTTCTTC. Translation: CASRGASAGEQFF.

J is TRBJ1-2 and V is TRBV29-1, with D uncertain. The ends were cut back, 0 bases at V and 4 bases at J, with 15 bases in the middle. The CDR3 sequence is 15 residues long. Germline V gene data show CDR1 as SQVTM and CDR2 as ANQGSEA. CDR3 bases: TGCAGCGTTGAAGACACAGACCTATACCTCTATGGCTACACCTTC. Protein product: CSVEDTDLYLYGYTF.

This clonotype was recorded a few times. CDR3 sequence (DNA): TGTGCCAGCTACGGGCGGGATGAGCAGTTCTTC. The encoded protein is CASYGRDEQFF. The chain combines TRBV18 with TRBJ2-1; TRBD2 might be the D (5 bases). Trimming removed 7 bases at V and 8 bases at J, with 9 bases between. Germline CDR1 KGHSH, CDR2 LQKENI. The CDR3 length is 11 residues.

The chain uses TRBV12-3 or TRBV12-4 and TRBJ2-3; D gene ambiguous. The V and J ends lost 3 bases and 4 bases respectively, with 14 bases between them. CDR3 length equals 15 residues. The DNA of the CDR3 is TGTGCCAGCAGTTTTCTCGCAGGAGTTCCAGATACGCAGTATTTT. Translation gives CASSFLAGVPDTQYF.

The chain has TRBV13 and TRBJ2-3, with D hard to call. This CDR3 region has 17 residues. CDR1 is PRHDT, CDR2 FYEKMQ, per germline (reference sequence). V was clipped by 0 bases and J by 2 bases, with 15 bases between them. Written as DNA, the CDR3 is TGTGCCAGCAGCTTAGGACCTCCCTTTAAGGCCACAGATACGCAGTATTTT. It specifies CASSLGPPFKATDTQYF.

This chain connects TRBV7-2 to TRBJ1-5; no firm D call. This CDR3 contains 12 residues. Trimming left V 3 bases short and J 6 bases short, with 6 bases between. Germline CDR1 SGHTA, CDR2 FQGNSA. CDR3 nucleotide sequence: TGTGCCAGCAGCTTCTGGGGTCAGCCCCAGCATTTT. It translates to CASSFWGQPQHF. Full variable domain (outside the CDR3, taken from reference TRBV7-2 and TRBJ1-5): GAGVSQSPSNKVTEKGKDVELRCDPISGHTALYWYRQSLGQGLEFLIYFQGNSAPDKSGLPSDRFSAERTGGSVSTLTIQRTQQEDSAVYLCASSFWGQPQHFGDGTRLSIL.

For the CDR3, the DNA is TGTGCCACCAGTGATTTTACTGGACTAGCGGGAGAGACCCAGTACTTC. This sequence encodes CATSDFTGLAGETQYF. The rearrangement joins TRBV24-1 to TRBJ2-5; the match to TRBD2 covers 11 bases. This CDR3 is 16 amino acids long. The V segment lost 1 base and the J segment 4 bases; nucleotides outside the gene matches: 4. Germline values: CDR1 KGHDR, CDR2 SFDVKD.

This clonotype appeared a few times. The chain links TRBV5-1 to TRBJ1-6, with D maybe TRBD1 (6 bases). Trimming stripped 0 bases from V and 8 bases from J, with 9 bases between. Germline V CDR1 and CDR2: SGHRS, YFSETQ. The CDR3 contains 14 residues. For the CDR3, the DNA is TGCGCCAGCAGCTTGGGGACAGTTGATTCACCCCTCCACTTT. It translates to CASSLGTVDSPLHF. The full variable domain, with the rest looked up from reference TRBV5-1 and TRBJ1-6, is KAGVTQTPRYLIKTRGQQVTLSCSPISGHRSVSWYQQTPGQGLQFLFEYFSETQRNKGNFPGRFSGRQFSNSRSEMNVSTLELGDSALYLCASSLGTVDSPLHFGNGTRLTVT.

This clonotype was observed a handful of times. The genes are TRBV7-9 and TRBJ2-3; D is tentatively TRBD1 or TRBD2 (5 bases each). CDR1 and CDR2 from the germline V gene are SEHNR and FQNEAQ (reference sequence). V lost 6 bases to trimming and J lost 11 bases, with 18 bases between them. The CDR3 length is 13 residues. CDR3 sequence: CASSIFGTEMQYF. CDR3 bases: TGTGCCAGCAGTATCTTCGGGACCGAGATGCAGTATTTT.

This clonotype has a handful of counts. For the CDR3, the DNA is TGCAGCGCCCGAGGGCAGACAGCTAACTATGGCTACACCTTC. This translates into CSARGQTANYGYTF. V is TRBV29-1 and J is TRBJ1-2, with D perhaps matching TRBD1 (5 bases). Germline V CDR1 and CDR2: SQVTM, ANQGSEA. Trimming took 7 bases from V and 0 from J, leaving 15 bases between them. The CDR3 runs to 14 residues.

This chain links TRBV11-3 with TRBJ2-7; TRBD2 matches 12 bases. CDR3 length equals 18 residues. Germline V gene data show CDR1 as SGHNT and CDR2 as YENEEA. The junction had 16 bases not matched to a gene; V was cut back by 6 bases and J by 4 bases. This CDR3 is CASSTEALAGGPMYEQYF. The DNA of the CDR3 is TGTGCCAGCAGTACCGAGGCCCTAGCGGGAGGGCCAATGTACGAGCAGTACTTC.

The chain's CDR3 is CATGPRGDTEAFF. The CDR3, as DNA: TGCGCCACTGGCCCGCGGGGGGACACTGAAGCTTTCTTT. The rearrangement links TRBV5-1 to TRBJ1-1; possibly TRBD1 for D (5 bases). This CDR3 is built from 13 residues. Germline CDR1 reads SGHRS; CDR2 reads YFSETQ. V was shortened by 9 bases and J by 3 bases, with 15 bases between the two germline ends.

The V call is TRBV4-1, the J call TRBJ1-1, with D perhaps TRBD1 (5 bases). Trimming took 5 bases from V and 0 from J, leaving 16 bases between them. The CDR3 contains 16 residues. CDR1 and CDR2 from the germline V gene are MGHRA and YSYEKL. The CDR3 is CASSNPVGGLNTEAFF. CDR3 sequence (DNA): TGCGCCAGCAGCAATCCGGTCGGGGGTCTGAACACTGAAGCTTTCTTT.

This clonotype was found a few times. V is TRBV4-1 and J is TRBJ2-1; 16 bases line up with TRBD2. Looked up from germline, CDR1 is MGHRA and CDR2 is YSYEKL. The CDR3 length is 19 residues. V was clipped by 4 bases and J by 7 bases; unmatched bases: 13. The chain's CDR3 is CASSRRAGLAGGPGNEQFF. CDR3 bases: TGCGCCAGCAGCCGCCGAGCGGGACTAGCGGGGGGGCCTGGTAATGAGCAGTTCTTC.

V usage is TRBV4-3 and J usage is TRBJ2-4, with 9 bases identical to TRBD2. Looked up from germline, CDR1 is LGHNA and CDR2 is YSLEER. The CDR3 is 17 residues long. Trimming at V came to 1 base and at J to 7 bases, leaving 11 bases not matched to a gene. The CDR3 nucleotides read TGCGCCAGCAGCCAAGTTTTCAACGCGGGAGGGACGAACATTCAGTACTTC. It translates to CASSQVFNAGGTNIQYF.

This clonotype was seen only a few times. One end of the junction varies from germline; a read error may be responsible. The chain employs TRBV7-7 and TRBJ2-5, with 7 positions matching TRBD1. This CDR3 comprises 14 residues. Germline V gene data show CDR1 as SSHAT and CDR2 as FNYEAQ (reference sequence). The CDR3 region is CASSSYRGDGTQYF. The CDR3 coding sequence is TGTGCTAGCAGCTCCTACAGGGGAGACGGGACCCAGTACTTC.

The chain joins TRBV12-3 or TRBV12-4 to TRBJ1-5; D unclear. The CDR3 consists of 13 residues. The V and J ends lost 7 bases and 1 base respectively, with 8 bases between them. Here the CDR3 DNA reads TGTGCCAGCACCCTTGACAGCAATCAGCCCCAGCATTTT. This encodes CASTLDSNQPQHF.

The rearrangement links TRBV24-1 to TRBJ2-1; 11 bases agree with TRBD1. There are 15 residues in the CDR3. Germline V gene data show CDR1 as KGHDR and CDR2 as SFDVKD. V was pared by 3 bases and J by 5 bases, with 2 bases of the junction left unmatched. In DNA, the CDR3 is TGTGCCACCAGTGATCCGGACAGGGGGCACAATGAGCAGTTCTTC. Its translation is CATSDPDRGHNEQFF.

This clonotype was observed a handful of times. This chain connects TRBV7-9 to TRBJ2-2; 8 nucleotides match TRBD2. The CDR3 is made up of 16 amino acids. The germline V gene encodes CDR1 SEHNR and CDR2 FQNEAQ (reference sequence). Unmatched junction bases numbered 7, after V lost 6 bases and J lost 1 base. The CDR3 DNA sequence: TGTGCCAGCAGGCCTACTAGCGGCCAGAACACCGGGGAGCTGTTTTTT. Translated: CASRPTSGQNTGELFF.

This clonotype was detected only once. V and J are TRBV5-1 and TRBJ1-2; D not resolved. Germline CDR1 is SGHRS and CDR2 is YFSETQ. The length of the CDR3 is 15 residues. Trimming stripped 4 bases from V and 8 bases from J, with 21 bases between. The CDR3 bases are TGCGCCAGCAGCCTGACAATCTTAGAGACGGAAGGCTACACCTTC. Translating gives CASSLTILETEGYTF.